This TCR beta chain is drawn from a study of graft-versus-host responses after intestinal transplantation. In the study overall: The recipients all started with anti-thymocyte globulin induction and then took tacrolimus and steroids for about 3 years. General study points: Circulating GvH clone levels at their peak were associated with HvG declines (early post-transplant).

Only in-frame clones appear in the TCRdb table, and some are missing; sequencing was by immunoSEQ multiplex PCR. Of about 71,000 clones listed, about 90% were seen once; the top ten hold about 1.3%. The CDR3 consists of 15 residues. The V end was cut by 4 bases, the J end by 3 bases, with 16 bases between. From germline, CDR1 is SGDLS and CDR2 YYNGEE. Regarding this clone: As yet, its antigen is unknown.

The rearrangement links TRBV9 to TRBJ1-1; possible D gene TRBD1, 6 bases. Sequenced material: unstimulated CD8+ T cells sorted from spleen or lymph node cells, taken before intestinal transplant. This TCR was recovered from a human donor who received an intestinal transplant. CDR3 region: CASSPHGGAYTEAFF. For the CDR3, the DNA is TGTGCCAGCAGCCCCCACGGGGGGGCGTACACTGAAGCTTTCTTT.